This T cell receptor beta chain was recovered during a study of blood T cell repertoires in COVID-19. Whole-study context: There were acute and convalescent COVID-19 samples, and they came from the United States, Italy and Spain.

Assay used: immunoSEQ multiplex PCR; TCRdb lists only in-frame clones, some missing. Seen here are fewer than 150,000 clones, about 79% observed once, and the top ten hold approximately 2.4%. J lost 5 bases, V lost 0 bases, and 5 bases had no gene match. Germline CDR1 reads SGHRS; CDR2 reads YFSETQ. The CDR3 spans 15 residues. The origin of this receptor is a man aged 65-85 years with acute or convalescent COVID-19. V gene TRBV5-1 combines with J gene TRBJ1-2, with 9 bases lining up with TRBD1. The material sequenced was peripheral blood. CDR3 residues: CASSLGTGAGYGYTF. DNA of the CDR3: TGCGCCAGCAGCTTGGGGACAGGGGCCGGGTATGGCTACACCTTC.